A single sample is the source of the 10 T cell receptor beta chains below, sequenced in a study of T cells in Graves' hyperthyroidism and ophthalmopathy. The CDR3 regions of TCR beta were amplified from RNA transcripts. HTBI primers were used for first-round RT-PCR of the TCR CDR3. TCRdb itself ran the multiplex PCR reads through MiXCR, one entry per CDR3 protein. This table holds 350,000 or so distinct CDR3 sequences, roughly 20% found once. Specimen: blood. The receptors come from a woman aged 45 to 65 with Graves' hyperthyroidism.

V usage is TRBV20-1 and J usage is TRBJ2-1; 11 bases map to TRBD2. The junction had 5 bases not matched to a gene; V was cut back by 6 bases and J by 4 bases. This CDR3 has 14 residues. Germline V gene lookup returns CDR1 DFQATT and CDR2 SNEGSKA (reference sequence). The CDR3 DNA reads as TGCAGTGCCTCCGGGACTAGCGGATACAATGAGCAGTTCTTC. Translation gives CSASGTSGYNEQFF.

The chain employs TRBV24-1 and TRBJ1-2, with 7 bases aligning to TRBD1. The CDR3 covers 15 residues. Losses at the gene ends were 3 bases for V and 5 bases for J; bases not matched to a gene: 8. Germline lookup yields CDR1 KGHDR and CDR2 SFDVKD. This CDR3 is CATSDQRGTEYGYTF. CDR3 nucleotide sequence: TGTGCCACCAGTGATCAGAGGGGGACAGAGTATGGCTACACCTTC.

This chain uses TRBV12-3 or TRBV12-4 with TRBJ2-5; D not certain. CDR3 length: 11 residues. V dropped 6 bases and J dropped 2 bases, with 4 bases sitting between them. The CDR3 coding sequence is TGTGCCAGCAGGGTACAAGAGACCCAGTACTTC. Translation gives CASRVQETQYF.

This clonotype was seen many times. V is TRBV3-1 and J is TRBJ2-7, with D uncertain. This CDR3 is built from 12 residues. Germline V CDR1 and CDR2: LGHDT, YNNKEL (reference sequence). Trimming pared 3 bases from V and 0 bases from J, leaving 3 bases between. This CDR3 is CASSQSSYEQYF. CDR3 nucleotides: TGTGCCAGCAGCCAGAGCTCCTACGAGCAGTACTTC.

As for this clonotype: A junction boundary mismatches the germline segment, possibly from a read error. V usage is TRBV7-9 and J usage is TRBJ2-7; the D gene is possibly TRBD2 (5 bases). CDR1 is SEHNR and CDR2 is FQNEAQ in the germline V gene (reference sequence). The CDR3 has 17 amino acids. The CDR3 region is CASSLGGFGPSPDEQHF. The CDR3 DNA follows: TGTGCCAGCAGCTTAGGCGGGTTCGGGCCCTCCCCGGACGAGCAGCACTTC. The complete variable domain, with remaining parts taken from reference TRBV7-9 and TRBJ2-7, reads DTGVSQNPRHKITKRGQNVTFRCDPISEHNRLYWYRQTLGQGPEFLTYFQNEAQLEKSRLLSDRFSAERPKGSFSTLEIQRTEQGDSAMYLCASSLGGFGPSPDEQHFGPGTRLTVT.

At least ten counts were recorded for this clonotype. V is TRBV12-3 or TRBV12-4 and J is TRBJ2-7, with D perhaps matching TRBD2 (5 bases). CDR3 length: 14 residues. V lost 5 bases and J 0 bases, leaving 11 bases between the germline ends. The CDR3 DNA is TGTGCCAGCAGTCAGCGGTCCGGCTCCTACGAGCAGTACTTC. It is translated as CASSQRSGSYEQYF.

On this clonotype: A much larger clone differs from this one at a single base, so this may be a read error. J is TRBJ1-1 and V is TRBV2; no clear D. CDR1 is SNHLY, CDR2 FYNNEI, per germline. V was clipped by 4 bases and J by 5 bases, with 11 bases between them. This CDR3 region has 13 residues. The CDR3 coding sequence is TGTGCCAGCAGTGCCCGCGGAAAGACTGAAGCTTTCTTT. Amino acids: CASSARGKTEAFF.

This clonotype appeared many times. V usage is TRBV20-1 and J usage is TRBJ1-6, with TRBD1 identical over 7 bases. V was pared by 6 bases and J by 8 bases, with 10 bases of the junction left unmatched. Germline V gene data show CDR1 as DFQATT and CDR2 as SNEGSKA (reference sequence). The CDR3 sequence is 14 residues long. CDR3 residues: CSAPPTGTDSPLHF. DNA of the CDR3: TGCAGTGCCCCGCCTACTGGGACAGATTCACCCCTCCACTTT.

In this sample, this clonotype turned up many times. The chain recombines TRBV11-2 with TRBJ1-1; D call uncertain. The CDR3 runs 14 residues. Germline CDR1 and CDR2: SGHAT and FQNNGV. V dropped 5 bases and J dropped 0 bases, with 10 bases sitting between them. Here the CDR3 DNA reads TGTGCCAGCAGCCTAACACCCATGAACACTGAAGCTTTCTTT. It is translated as CASSLTPMNTEAFF.

The chain couples TRBV6-1 to TRBJ2-1; 8 bases align to TRBD1. The CDR3 has 16 amino acids. CDR1 and CDR2 from the germline V gene are MNHNS and SASEGT. With 2 bases clipped from V and 3 bases from J, the junction kept 6 bases outside the gene matches. In nucleotides, the CDR3 is TGTGCCAGCAGTGAACACCGGACAGGGAGCTACAATGAGCAGTTCTTC. The encoded protein is CASSEHRTGSYNEQFF.